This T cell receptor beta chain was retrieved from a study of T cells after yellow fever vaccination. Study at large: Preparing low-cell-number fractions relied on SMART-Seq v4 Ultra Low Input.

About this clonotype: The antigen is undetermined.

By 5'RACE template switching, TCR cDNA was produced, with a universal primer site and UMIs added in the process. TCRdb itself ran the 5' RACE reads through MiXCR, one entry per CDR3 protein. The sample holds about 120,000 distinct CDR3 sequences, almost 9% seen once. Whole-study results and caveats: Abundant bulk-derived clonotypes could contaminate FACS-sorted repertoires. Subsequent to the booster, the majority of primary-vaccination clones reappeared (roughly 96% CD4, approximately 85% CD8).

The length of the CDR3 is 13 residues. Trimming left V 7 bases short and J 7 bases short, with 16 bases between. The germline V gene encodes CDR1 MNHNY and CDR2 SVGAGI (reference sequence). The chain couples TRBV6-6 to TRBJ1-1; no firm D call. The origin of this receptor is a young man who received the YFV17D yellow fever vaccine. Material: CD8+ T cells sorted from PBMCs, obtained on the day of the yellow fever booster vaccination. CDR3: CASNPGVSGEAFF. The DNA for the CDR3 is TGTGCCAGCAACCCTGGGGTCTCGGGTGAAGCTTTCTTT.